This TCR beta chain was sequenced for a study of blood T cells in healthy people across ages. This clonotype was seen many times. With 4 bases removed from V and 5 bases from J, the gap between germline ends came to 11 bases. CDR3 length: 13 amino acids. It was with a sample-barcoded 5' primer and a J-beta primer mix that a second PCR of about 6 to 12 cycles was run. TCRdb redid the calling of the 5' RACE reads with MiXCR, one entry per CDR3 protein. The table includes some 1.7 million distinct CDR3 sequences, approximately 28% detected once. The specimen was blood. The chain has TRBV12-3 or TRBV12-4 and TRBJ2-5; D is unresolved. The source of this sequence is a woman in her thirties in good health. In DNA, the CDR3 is TGTGCCAGCAGTTCGGCGGAACTCGAGACCCAGTACTTC. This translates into CASSSAELETQYF.